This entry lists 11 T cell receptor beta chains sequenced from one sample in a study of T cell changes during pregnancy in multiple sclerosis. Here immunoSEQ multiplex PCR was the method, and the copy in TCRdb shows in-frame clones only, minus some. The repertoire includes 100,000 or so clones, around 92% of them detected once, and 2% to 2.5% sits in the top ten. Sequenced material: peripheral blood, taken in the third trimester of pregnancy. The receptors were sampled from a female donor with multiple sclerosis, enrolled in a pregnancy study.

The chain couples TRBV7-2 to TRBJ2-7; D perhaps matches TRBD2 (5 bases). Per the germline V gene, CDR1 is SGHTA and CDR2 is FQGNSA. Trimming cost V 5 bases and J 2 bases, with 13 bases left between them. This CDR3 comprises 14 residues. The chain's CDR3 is CASSVDWITYEQYF. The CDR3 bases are TGTGCCAGCAGCGTGGACTGGATCACCTACGAGCAGTACTTC.

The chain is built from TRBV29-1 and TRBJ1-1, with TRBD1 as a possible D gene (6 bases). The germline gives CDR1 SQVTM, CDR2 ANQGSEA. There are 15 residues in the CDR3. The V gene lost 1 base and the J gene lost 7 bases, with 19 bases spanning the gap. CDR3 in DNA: TGCAGCGTTGAAGTTCCGCGAGGGGGATACGGTGAAGCTTTCTTT. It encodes CSVEVPRGGYGEAFF.

CDR3 DNA sequence: TGTGCCAGTAGGGACAGGTTCTACGAGCAGTACTTC. This codes for CASRDRFYEQYF. The chain combines TRBV19 with TRBJ2-7, with 7 bases fitting TRBD1. The germline CDR1 and CDR2 sequences are LNHDA and SQIVND (reference sequence). CDR3 size: 12 residues. V shed 6 bases, J shed 3 bases, and the junction held 2 bases outside the gene matches. Combining the CDR3 with reference TRBV19 and TRBJ2-7 gives the whole variable domain DGGITQSPKYLFRKEGQNVTLSCEQNLNHDAMYWYRQDPGQGLRLIYYSQIVNDFQKGDIAEGYSVSREKKESFPLTVTSAQKNPTAFYLCASRDRFYEQYFGPGTRLTVT.

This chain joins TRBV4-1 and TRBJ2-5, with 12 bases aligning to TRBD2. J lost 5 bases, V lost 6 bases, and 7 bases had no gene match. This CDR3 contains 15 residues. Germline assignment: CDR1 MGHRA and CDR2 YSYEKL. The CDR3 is CASSRLAGGVETQYF. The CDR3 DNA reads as TGCGCCAGCAGTCGGCTAGCGGGAGGGGTGGAGACCCAGTACTTC.

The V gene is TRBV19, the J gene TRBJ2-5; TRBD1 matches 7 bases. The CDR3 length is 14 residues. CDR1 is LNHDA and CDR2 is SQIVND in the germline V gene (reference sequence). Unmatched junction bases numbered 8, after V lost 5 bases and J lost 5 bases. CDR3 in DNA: TGTGCCAGTAGTCATCCAGGGGGTCGGGAGACCCAGTACTTC. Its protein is CASSHPGGRETQYF.

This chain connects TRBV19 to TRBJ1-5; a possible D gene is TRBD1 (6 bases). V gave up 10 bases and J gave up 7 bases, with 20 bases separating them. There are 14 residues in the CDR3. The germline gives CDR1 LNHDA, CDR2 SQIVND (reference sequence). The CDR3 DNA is TGTGCCACTCAAACAGGGTCGGGATACCAGCCCCAGCATTTT. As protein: CATQTGSGYQPQHF. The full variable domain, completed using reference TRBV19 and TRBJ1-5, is DGGITQSPKYLFRKEGQNVTLSCEQNLNHDAMYWYRQDPGQGLRLIYYSQIVNDFQKGDIAEGYSVSREKKESFPLTVTSAQKNPTAFYLCATQTGSGYQPQHFGDGTRLSIL.

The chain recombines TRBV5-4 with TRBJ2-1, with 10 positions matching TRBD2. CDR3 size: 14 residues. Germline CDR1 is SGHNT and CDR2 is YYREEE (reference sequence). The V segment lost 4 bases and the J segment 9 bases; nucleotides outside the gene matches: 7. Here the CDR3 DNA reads TGTGCCAGCAGCCCCTGGACTAGCGGTCGTGAGCAGTTCTTC. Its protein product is CASSPWTSGREQFF.

CDR3 DNA: TGTGCCAGCAGCTCCTTAGGGACAGTCAATCAGCCCCAGCATTTT. It is translated as CASSSLGTVNQPQHF. V and J are TRBV6-1 and TRBJ1-5, with 7 bases identical to TRBD1. After removal of 6 bases from V and 3 bases from J, the junction contained 8 bases not matched to a gene. This CDR3 spans 15 amino acids. CDR1 is MNHNS and CDR2 is SASEGT in the germline V gene.

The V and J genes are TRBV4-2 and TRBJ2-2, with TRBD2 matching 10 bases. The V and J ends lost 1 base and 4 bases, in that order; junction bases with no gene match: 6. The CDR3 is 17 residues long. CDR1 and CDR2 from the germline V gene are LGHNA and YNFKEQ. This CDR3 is CASSQVSGLASTGELFF. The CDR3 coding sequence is TGTGCCAGCAGCCAAGTTTCGGGACTAGCGTCCACCGGGGAGCTGTTTTTT.

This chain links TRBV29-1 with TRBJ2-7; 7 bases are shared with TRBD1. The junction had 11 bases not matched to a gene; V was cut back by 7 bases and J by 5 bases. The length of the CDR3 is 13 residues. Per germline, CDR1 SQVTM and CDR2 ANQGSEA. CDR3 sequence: CSAQIRQGNEQYF. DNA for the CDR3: TGCAGCGCTCAGATACGACAGGGCAACGAGCAGTACTTC.

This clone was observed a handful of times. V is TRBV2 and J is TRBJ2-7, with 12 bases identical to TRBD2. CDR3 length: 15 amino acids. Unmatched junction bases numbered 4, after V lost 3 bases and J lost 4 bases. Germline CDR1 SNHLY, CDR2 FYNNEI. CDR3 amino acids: CASSERLAGAYEQYF. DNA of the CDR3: TGTGCCAGCAGTGAGCGACTAGCGGGAGCGTACGAGCAGTACTTC.